These 25 T cell receptor beta chains were all obtained from the same sample, sequenced in a study of CD4+ T cells in melanoma. Libraries were prepared by immunoSEQ multiplex PCR; TCRdb keeps only in-frame clonotypes and omits some of them. Of 6,800 or so clones listed, roughly 51% were seen once; the top ten hold 16%. Sequencing was performed on cells from a culture (not recorded whether cultured in vitro). All receptors derive from a human donor with melanoma.

This sequence joins TRBV19 and TRBJ1-1, with 9 bases identical to TRBD1. CDR1 LNHDA and CDR2 SQIVND come from the germline V gene (reference sequence). CDR3 length: 14 amino acids. The V and J ends lost 4 bases and 2 bases, in that order; junction bases with no gene match: 2. DNA for the CDR3: TGTGCCAGTAGTAGGACAGGGGATAACACTGAAGCTTTCTTT. Amino acid sequence: CASSRTGDNTEAFF.

This clone is a singleton in its sample. The J gene is TRBJ1-6, the V gene TRBV5-1; 10 nucleotides match TRBD1. This CDR3 has 14 residues. Germline lookup yields CDR1 SGHRS and CDR2 YFSETQ. The V segment lost 4 bases and the J segment 10 bases; nucleotides outside the gene matches: 5. CDR3 amino acids: CASSAGQGRSPLHF. As DNA, the CDR3 is TGCGCCAGCAGCGCGGGACAGGGGAGGTCACCCCTCCACTTT.

The rearrangement joins TRBV4-2 to TRBJ2-1; 7 bases map to TRBD1. Germline trimming cut 6 bases from V and 5 bases from J; bases unmatched to any gene: 10. The CDR3 runs to 15 residues. Looked up from germline, CDR1 is LGHNA and CDR2 is YNFKEQ. The CDR3 spells CASSFTGTEDNEQFF. CDR3 nucleotide sequence: TGTGCCAGCAGTTTCACCGGGACAGAGGACAATGAGCAGTTCTTC.

The chain combines TRBV5-5 with TRBJ1-5; 7 bases agree with TRBD1. There are 15 residues in the CDR3. V dropped 4 bases and J dropped 8; count of bases not matched to a gene: 12. Germline V gives CDR1 SGHKS, CDR2 YYEKEE (reference sequence). The CDR3 region is CASSGGTEGWEPQHF. DNA of the CDR3: TGTGCCAGCAGCGGCGGGACAGAAGGCTGGGAGCCCCAGCATTTT.

A few counts support this clone. CDR3 DNA: TGTGCCAGCCATCGGGACAGCCTTTTAATGAACACTGAAGCTTTCTTT. This encodes CASHRDSLLMNTEAFF. This chain uses TRBV6-6 with TRBJ1-1; 7 positions agree with TRBD1. This CDR3 is built from 16 residues. The germline CDR1 and CDR2 sequences are MNHNY and SVGAGI (reference sequence). Trimming removed 8 bases from V and 0 bases from J; junction bases left unmatched: 12.

The V call is TRBV4-1, the J call TRBJ1-5; 8 bases map to TRBD1. V lost 1 base to trimming and J lost 1 base; unmatched junction nucleotides: 6. The CDR3 totals 17 residues. Germline V CDR1 and CDR2: MGHRA, YSYEKL. The chain's CDR3 is CASSQGTGGASNQPQHF. CDR3 coding DNA: TGCGCCAGCAGCCAAGGAACAGGGGGAGCGAGCAATCAGCCCCAGCATTTT.

The chain is built from TRBV30 and TRBJ2-5; D might be TRBD1 (5 bases). With 3 bases removed from V and 7 bases from J, the gap between germline ends came to 18 bases. This CDR3 has 14 amino acids. Germline lookup yields CDR1 GTSNPN and CDR2 SVGIG (reference sequence). The DNA of the CDR3 is TGTGCCTGGAGGATAAGGACACGGCCCGGGACCCAGTACTTC. The encoded protein is CAWRIRTRPGTQYF.

The chain couples TRBV7-9 to TRBJ1-1; D is undetermined. The CDR3 is 14 amino acids. Germline CDR1 is SEHNR and CDR2 is FQNEAQ (reference sequence). V lost 3 bases and J 4 bases, leaving 12 bases between the germline ends. The CDR3 reads CASSFDFWGTEAFF. CDR3 coding DNA: TGTGCCAGCAGCTTCGATTTTTGGGGCACTGAAGCTTTCTTT.

The rearrangement uses TRBV27 and TRBJ2-1; D might be TRBD2 (6 bases). Germline CDR1 is MNHEY and CDR2 is SMNVEV (reference sequence). The CDR3 totals 18 residues. The V gene lost 0 bases and the J gene lost 0 bases, with 15 bases spanning the gap. CDR3 sequence reads: CASSLSPGRGLSYNEQFF. CDR3 bases: TGTGCCAGCAGTTTATCTCCAGGGCGGGGACTCTCCTACAATGAGCAGTTCTTC.

This clone was detected a few times. This chain joins TRBV7-3 and TRBJ2-2; D may be TRBD1 (5 bases). The CDR3 has 13 amino acids. Germline loops: CDR1 SGHTA, CDR2 FQGTGA. Trimming removed 6 bases at V and 1 base at J, with 6 bases between. The CDR3 DNA reads TGTGCCAGCAGTACAGGGAACACCGGGGAGCTGTTTTTT. Its protein is CASSTGNTGELFF.

This chain links TRBV6-1 with TRBJ2-5; D unresolved. The CDR3 is 12 amino acids. Trimming cost V 4 bases and J 5 bases, with 8 bases left between them. Germline assignment: CDR1 MNHNS and CDR2 SASEGT. CDR3 region: CASSVSPETQYF. CDR3 coding DNA: TGTGCCAGCAGTGTCAGCCCGGAGACCCAGTACTTC.

V is TRBV11-2 and J is TRBJ2-5; maybe TRBD2 (6 bases). The V gene's germline CDR1 is SGHAT and CDR2 FQNNGV. V gave up 7 bases and J gave up 5 bases, with 14 bases separating them. This CDR3 is built from 13 residues. The CDR3 is CASTFSEGETQYF. The CDR3 coding sequence is TGTGCCAGCACCTTCTCGGAGGGCGAGACCCAGTACTTC.

This chain uses TRBV5-1 with TRBJ2-7, with D possibly matching TRBD2 (5 bases). CDR1 is SGHRS and CDR2 is YFSETQ in the germline V gene. Deletions cut 7 bases from V and 5 bases from J, with 16 bases between. This CDR3 has 13 amino acids. CDR3 in DNA: TGCGCCAGCTCGTGGCGGGCGATCGACGAGCAGTACTTC. This codes for CASSWRAIDEQYF.

This clone was picked up a small number of times. The V and J genes are TRBV6-5 and TRBJ1-1; D is undetermined. V lost 0 bases and J lost 5, with 16 bases in between. The CDR3 totals 16 residues. Germline V gene data show CDR1 as MNHEY and CDR2 as SVGAGI. The CDR3 sequence is CASSYSRQLARTEAFF. CDR3 nucleotides: TGTGCCAGCAGTTACTCGCGGCAGTTAGCGCGAACTGAAGCTTTCTTT.

The rearrangement joins TRBV5-4 to TRBJ2-3; 11 positions match TRBD1. This CDR3 has 15 residues. J lost 6 bases, V lost 1 base, and 4 bases had no gene match. Germline V lookup: CDR1 SGHNT, CDR2 YYREEE (reference sequence). CDR3 coding DNA: TGTGCCAGCAGCTTGAGTGGGACAGGGGGTGATACGCAGTATTTT. It codes for CASSLSGTGGDTQYF.

This clone was seen more than once but under ten times. The rearrangement links TRBV4-2 to TRBJ1-5; 9 bases are shared with TRBD1. This CDR3 has 15 residues. J gave up 7 bases and V 4 bases, and 8 bases lay outside the gene matches. Germline V gene data show CDR1 as LGHNA and CDR2 as YNFKEQ. CDR3 protein: CASSLLTGGSQPQHF. As DNA, the CDR3 is TGTGCCAGCAGCCTCCTAACAGGGGGCAGCCAGCCCCAGCATTTT.

This clone was picked up a small number of times. The rearrangement uses TRBV5-8 and TRBJ1-2, with 7 bases identical to TRBD1. The CDR3 extends over 14 amino acids. Germline V gene data show CDR1 as SGHTS and CDR2 as YDEGEE. V trimming: 7 bases; J trimming: 3 bases; junction bases outside the gene matches: 9. The CDR3 is CASGVTGLDYGYTF. The CDR3 DNA reads TGTGCCAGCGGCGTGACAGGGCTCGACTATGGCTACACCTTC.

Only a few counts were recorded for this clone. The chain employs TRBV5-1 and TRBJ1-1; D perhaps matches TRBD1 (6 bases). Trimming took 0 bases from V and 12 from J, leaving 15 bases between them. The germline gives CDR1 SGHRS, CDR2 YFSETQ. The CDR3 totals 13 residues. The DNA of the CDR3 is TGCGCCAGCAGCTTGGGAGGGGGTGCGGACTCTTTCTTT. This translates into CASSLGGGADSFF.

This chain uses TRBV5-1 with TRBJ2-5, with D possibly matching TRBD2 (6 bases). Germline lookup yields CDR1 SGHRS and CDR2 YFSETQ. V lost 3 bases and J lost 0, with 15 bases in between. This CDR3 is 16 amino acids long. The CDR3 DNA reads as TGCGCCAGCAGCTACGGGACTTCGTCATACCAAGAGACCCAGTACTTC. Translating it yields CASSYGTSSYQETQYF. Combining the CDR3 with reference TRBV5-1 and TRBJ2-5 gives the whole variable domain KAGVTQTPRYLIKTRGQQVTLSCSPISGHRSVSWYQQTPGQGLQFLFEYFSETQRNKGNFPGRFSGRQFSNSRSEMNVSTLELGDSALYLCASSYGTSSYQETQYFGPGTRLLVL.

This clone showed up just once. The chain recombines TRBV11-2 with TRBJ2-1; D gene uncertain. V was cut by 0 bases and J by 7 bases, with 7 bases left in between. Germline CDR1 reads SGHAT; CDR2 reads FQNNGV. The length of the CDR3 is 13 residues. Here the CDR3 reads CASSLDTANEQFF. CDR3 DNA sequence: TGTGCCAGCAGCTTAGATACAGCGAATGAGCAGTTCTTC.

V is TRBV6-5 and J is TRBJ1-3, with a tentative D call TRBD1 (6 bases). Trimming left V 6 bases short and J 6 bases short, with 15 bases between. In germline, CDR1 is MNHEY, CDR2 SVGAGI. The CDR3 runs 14 residues. DNA of the CDR3: TGTGCCAGCAGCCCCCCGGGACAAACAAACACCATATATTTT. This sequence encodes CASSPPGQTNTIYF.

This clone appeared once. V gene TRBV6-1 combines with J gene TRBJ1-1; 9 bases map to TRBD1. Germline-derived CDR1 and CDR2 are MNHNS and SASEGT. There are 15 residues in the CDR3. J was trimmed by 4 bases and V by 7 bases; bases with no gene match: 10. CDR3 nucleotides: TGTGCCAGCACTGCAATGGACAGGGGCACCACTGAAGCTTTCTTT. It codes for CASTAMDRGTTEAFF.

The rearrangement joins TRBV19 to TRBJ1-5; D remains ambiguous. The CDR3 consists of 13 residues. Per germline, CDR1 LNHDA and CDR2 SQIVND (reference sequence). Between the trimmed V and J ends, which lost 3 bases and 15 bases, there was a span of 18 bases. In DNA, the CDR3 is TGTGCCAGTAGTATTAAAGAAACCTTATCTCGGCATTTT. This translates into CASSIKETLSRHF.

The rearrangement joins TRBV20-1 to TRBJ2-3; D not certain. V was pared by 6 bases and J by 6 bases, with 7 bases between. Looked up from germline, CDR1 is DFQATT and CDR2 is SNEGSKA (reference sequence). The CDR3 consists of 10 residues. CDR3 residues: CSATRDTQYF. The CDR3 DNA is TGCAGTGCAACTCGGGATACGCAGTATTTT.

This clone was observed a few times. The chain uses TRBV6-1 and TRBJ2-7, with D perhaps TRBD2 (6 bases). In germline, CDR1 is MNHNS, CDR2 SASEGT. This CDR3 is 14 amino acids long. The ends were cut back, 7 bases at V and 0 bases at J, with 13 bases in the middle. The CDR3 DNA reads TGTGCCAGCACCTTGACCGGGAGCTCCTACGAGCAGTACTTC. Translation: CASTLTGSSYEQYF.